The 17 T cell receptor beta chains given below trace back to one sample, sequenced in a study of beta chain features in type 1 diabetes (dated by TCRdb to the late 2010s). The receptor library was made with the immunoSEQ multiplex PCR assay. The High Capacity cDNA Reverse Transcription Kit was used to reverse transcribe all of the isolated RNA, meaning that expressed TCRB transcripts were what got sequenced. Not all clones reach the TCRdb copy of this immuneACCESS table, which keeps in-frame sequences only. Checked studies attribute under half of the gap to unresolved V genes and leave the rest unexplained. This sample has about 230,000 clones in its table, and about 9.3% of those were observed once. Of the sample, about 0.037% falls within the top ten clones. The sample taken for sequencing was naive CD4+ T cells from blood. According to the study, the label for this sample's cell subset or site signals: true naive CD4+ T cells. The receptors stem from a woman between 18 and 29 years old in good health.

This clone appeared a few times. The V gene is TRBV30, the J gene TRBJ2-3; 7 bases line up with TRBD2. The CDR3 consists of 18 residues. The V and J ends lost 0 bases and 5 bases, in that order; junction bases with no gene match: 17. The germline V gene encodes CDR1 GTSNPN and CDR2 SVGIG (reference sequence). Here the CDR3 reads CAWSVHRKTAGLRDTQYF. Written as DNA, the CDR3 is TGTGCCTGGAGTGTACATCGTAAAACAGCGGGGCTGAGAGATACGCAGTATTTT.

For the CDR3, the DNA is TGTGCCAGCACCACGACAGCGATGAACACTGAAGCTTTCTTT. Protein product: CASTTTAMNTEAFF. J is TRBJ1-1 and V is TRBV2; possible D gene TRBD1, 5 bases. The CDR3 runs to 14 residues. Germline-derived CDR1 and CDR2 are SNHLY and FYNNEI. Trimming pared 7 bases from V and 0 bases from J, leaving 12 bases between. Using reference TRBV2 and TRBJ1-1 for the parts outside the CDR3, the full variable domain is EPEVTQTPSHQVTQMGQEVILRCVPISNHLYFYWYRQILGQKVEFLVSFYNNEISEKSEIFDDQFSVERPDGSNFTLKIRSTKLEDSAMYFCASTTTAMNTEAFFGQGTRLTVV.

This clone has a handful of counts. CDR3 nucleotides: TGTGCCAGCAGCGGGCGGGATTCACCCCTCCACTTT. It yields the protein CASSGRDSPLHF. The rearrangement joins TRBV5-6 to TRBJ1-6; D gene ambiguous. Germline CDR1 SGHDT, CDR2 YYEEEE. The length of the CDR3 is 12 residues. Trimming took off 4 bases at V and 8 bases at J, with 7 bases between the two ends.

V gene TRBV13 combines with J gene TRBJ2-3; 9 nucleotides match TRBD2. The CDR3 totals 15 residues. The V segment lost 6 bases and the J segment 1 base; nucleotides outside the gene matches: 5. Germline V lookup: CDR1 PRHDT, CDR2 FYEKMQ (reference sequence). CDR3 sequence: CASSHEREGTDTQYF. The DNA for the CDR3 is TGTGCCAGCAGTCATGAGCGGGAGGGCACAGATACGCAGTATTTT.

This clone was observed a handful of times. The V and J genes are TRBV9 and TRBJ2-1; no clear D gene. The length of the CDR3 is 14 residues. Trimming pared 0 bases from V and 4 bases from J, leaving 8 bases between. CDR1 SGDLS and CDR2 YYNGEE come from the germline V gene. CDR3 amino acids: CASSVDRHYNEQFF. The CDR3 DNA sequence: TGTGCCAGCAGCGTAGATAGACATTACAATGAGCAGTTCTTC.

The V call is TRBV27, the J call TRBJ2-5; TRBD2 agrees at 8 bases. The ends lost 7 bases at V and 7 bases at J; junction bases unmatched: 8. This CDR3 spans 13 amino acids. In germline, CDR1 is MNHEY, CDR2 SMNVEV (reference sequence). CDR3 DNA: TGTGCCAGCAAAAACGGGGGGGGCGGGACCCAGTACTTC. Translated, it gives CASKNGGGGTQYF.

This clone came up a few times. The chain carries TRBV29-1 and TRBJ2-3; no firm D call. The V end lost 3 bases, the J end lost 0 bases, and 10 bases lay between the germline ends. The CDR3 is 14 amino acids. From germline, CDR1 is SQVTM and CDR2 ANQGSEA. CDR3 sequence: CSVEENYSTDTQYF. The CDR3 region has the DNA TGCAGCGTTGAGGAGAACTATAGCACAGATACGCAGTATTTT.

This clone was counted between two and nine times. The chain links TRBV30 to TRBJ2-7; the match to TRBD2 covers 13 bases. This CDR3 has 13 residues. Trimming cost V 5 bases and J 8 bases; bases outside gene matches: 6. Germline CDR1 and CDR2: GTSNPN and SVGIG (reference sequence). CDR3 region: CAWGGLAGRQQYF. The CDR3 region has the DNA TGTGCCTGGGGGGGACTAGCGGGGCGGCAGCAGTACTTC.

This clone was observed a few times. This chain connects TRBV6-5 to TRBJ1-1, with D hard to call. The CDR3 runs 15 residues. Germline V gene lookup returns CDR1 MNHEY and CDR2 SVGAGI. V was shortened by 2 bases and J by 5 bases, with 15 bases between the two germline ends. CDR3 sequence reads: CASSYTRAHGTEAFF. The CDR3 DNA reads as TGTGCCAGCAGTTACACCCGCGCGCACGGGACTGAAGCTTTCTTT.

This clone was counted between two and nine times. The chain has TRBV7-8 and TRBJ1-5; D gene ambiguous. V was shortened by 4 bases and J by 4 bases, with 14 bases between the two germline ends. The germline V gene encodes CDR1 SGHVS and CDR2 FQNEAQ. The CDR3 sequence is 15 residues long. CDR3 sequence (DNA): TGTGCCAGCAGCTCGCGTTGGAGAGGGAATCAGCCCCAGCATTTT. The encoded protein is CASSSRWRGNQPQHF.

In this sample, this clone turned up a few times. V gene TRBV14 combines with J gene TRBJ1-2; unclear D gene. The V gene's germline CDR1 is SGHDN and CDR2 FVKESK. V gave up 11 bases and J gave up 6 bases, with 19 bases separating them. The CDR3 consists of 13 residues. The CDR3 DNA reads as TGTGCCCGCCGGGTGACTTCTCTTCATGGCTACACCTTC. This gives the protein CARRVTSLHGYTF.

There are a few counts of this clone. The gene calls are TRBV5-1 and TRBJ1-1; TRBD1 might be the D (5 bases). This CDR3 contains 13 residues. V was clipped by 2 bases and J by 5 bases, with 10 bases between them. CDR1 SGHRS and CDR2 YFSETQ come from the germline V gene. The CDR3 coding sequence is TGCGCCAGCAGCTTCCAGGGAGGGACTGAAGCTTTCTTT. Its protein is CASSFQGGTEAFF. Variable domain in full (rest from reference TRBV5-1 and TRBJ1-1): KAGVTQTPRYLIKTRGQQVTLSCSPISGHRSVSWYQQTPGQGLQFLFEYFSETQRNKGNFPGRFSGRQFSNSRSEMNVSTLELGDSALYLCASSFQGGTEAFFGQGTRLTVV.

The gene calls are TRBV5-1 and TRBJ1-1, with a tentative D call TRBD1 (5 bases). CDR3 length: 14 residues. Trimming took off 3 bases at V and 0 bases at J, with 9 bases between the two ends. Germline V CDR1 and CDR2: SGHRS, YFSETQ. CDR3 in DNA: TGCGCCAGCAGCTGGCAGGGTGTGAACACTGAAGCTTTCTTT. Its protein is CASSWQGVNTEAFF.

This chain joins TRBV7-9 and TRBJ1-5; TRBD1 agrees at 7 bases. Germline V lookup: CDR1 SEHNR, CDR2 FQNEAQ (reference sequence). Trimming cost V 3 bases and J 3 bases; bases outside gene matches: 5. There are 15 residues in the CDR3. DNA for the CDR3: TGTGCCAGCAGCTTGGAGGGGGCGTCCAATCAGCCCCAGCATTTT. It translates to CASSLEGASNQPQHF.

This clone was seen a handful of times. The chain joins TRBV7-2 to TRBJ2-1, with D possibly matching TRBD2 (5 bases). This CDR3 spans 15 amino acids. Germline lookup yields CDR1 SGHTA and CDR2 FQGNSA. With 7 bases removed from V and 3 bases from J, the gap between germline ends came to 16 bases. CDR3 sequence: CASTEGASNYNEQFF. The CDR3 DNA reads as TGTGCCAGCACCGAGGGCGCTAGTAACTACAATGAGCAGTTCTTC.

V usage is TRBV23-1 and J usage is TRBJ1-2, with TRBD1 identical over 10 bases. TRBV23-1 is an open reading frame whose function is uncertain. The CDR3 contains 16 residues. V shed 6 bases and J 2 bases; nucleotides not matched to a gene: 9. The CDR3 region has the DNA TGCGCCAGCAGAGCCAAGCGGGACAGGGGCAACTATGGCTACACCTTC. The encoded protein is CASRAKRDRGNYGYTF.

A few counts support this clone. The J gene is TRBJ2-2, the V gene TRBV5-1, with 12 bases matching TRBD1. This CDR3 contains 17 residues. V dropped 4 bases and J dropped 6; count of bases not matched to a gene: 10. From germline, CDR1 is SGHRS and CDR2 YFSETQ. The CDR3 DNA reads as TGCGCCAGCAGCCATCCTCCGGGACAGGGGGCATCCGGGGAGCTGTTTTTT. This translates into CASSHPPGQGASGELFF.